This T cell receptor beta chain emerged from a study of beta chain features in type 1 diabetes. Study-wide results and caveats: Patients showed naive, central memory and Treg TCRB repertoires that appeared more similar than those of healthy donors.

Trimming left V 5 bases short and J 1 base short, with 11 bases between. CDR3 length: 14 residues. The germline CDR1 and CDR2 sequences are SEHNR and FQNEAQ (reference sequence). Expressed TCRB transcripts were sequenced because the entire RNA isolate underwent reverse transcription. Measured with immunoSEQ multiplex PCR; TCRdb has only the in-frame clones, and not every one. Of 330,000 or so clones listed, approximately 15% were seen once; the top ten hold more than 6.5%. This clone was counted between two and nine times. The target antigen is unknown. Sequencing input: central memory CD4+ T cells from blood. This clonotype originated in a man aged 30 to 39 in good health. This chain uses TRBV7-9 with TRBJ2-5, with no clear D. The CDR3 DNA reads as TGTGCCAGCAGCCCCCTATTTACCCAAGAGACCCAGTACTTC. Its protein product is CASSPLFTQETQYF.